This T cell receptor (beta chain) emerged from a study of shared clonotypes between healthy human individuals. General study findings and limits: Generally, naive subsets (rather than memory subsets) showed larger estimated richness. Clonotypes that were shared across a few donors made up around 4.6% of naive CD4 clonotypes.

Germline CDR1 reads SEHNR; CDR2 reads FQNEAQ (reference sequence). The CDR3 length is 12 residues. Trimming pared 5 bases from V and 0 bases from J, leaving 5 bases between. CD4+ cells were split into CD45RA+ naive and CD45RA-negative memory subsets. Each subset's genomic DNA was split evenly across several immunoSEQ plates. The repertoire was sequenced with immunoSEQ multiplex PCR; TCRdb's copy has only in-frame clones and lacks some. Here the sample spans about 330,000 clones, under 80% being singletons. Note on this clone: Its antigen is unknown. The same CDR3 also results from other DNA sequences found in this sample.

The sequenced material came from memory CD4+ T cells sorted from blood. The subset was: CD45RA-negative fraction. The genes are TRBV7-9 and TRBJ2-7; D is unclear. The TCR sequence derives from a man aged 30 to 45 in good health. CDR3 loop: CASSPSSYEQYF. The CDR3, as DNA: TGTGCCAGCAGCCCCAGCTCCTACGAGCAGTACTTC.